What follows describes a single TCR beta chain. No antigen is known for it. The sample belongs to a study of cytomegalovirus exposure and HLA in healthy donors. General study findings and limits: Many donors carried some public TCRs, although rarity characterized most TCR sequences. In a later analysis, HLA-C alleles had the fewest associated TCRs, DRB1 alleles the most.

PCR used 60 Vbeta primers and 13 Jbeta primers. Data came from immunoSEQ multiplex PCR; TCRdb stores just in-frame clones and leaves some out. This table has 100,000 to 150,000 clones, 6.5% to 9.5% appearing once. The CDR3 consists of 16 residues. Germline lookup yields CDR1 MNHEY and CDR2 SMNVEV (reference sequence). The V and J ends lost 5 bases and 6 bases respectively, with 22 bases between them. The material sequenced was PBMCs. The receptor's source is a man aged 40-50 years in good health and CMV-seronegative. The chain carries TRBV27 and TRBJ1-2, with D possibly matching TRBD1 (6 bases). CDR3 in DNA: TGTGCCAGCAGTCCCACACAGGGAAGGGGTTTGGATGGCTACACCTTC. This translates into CASSPTQGRGLDGYTF.